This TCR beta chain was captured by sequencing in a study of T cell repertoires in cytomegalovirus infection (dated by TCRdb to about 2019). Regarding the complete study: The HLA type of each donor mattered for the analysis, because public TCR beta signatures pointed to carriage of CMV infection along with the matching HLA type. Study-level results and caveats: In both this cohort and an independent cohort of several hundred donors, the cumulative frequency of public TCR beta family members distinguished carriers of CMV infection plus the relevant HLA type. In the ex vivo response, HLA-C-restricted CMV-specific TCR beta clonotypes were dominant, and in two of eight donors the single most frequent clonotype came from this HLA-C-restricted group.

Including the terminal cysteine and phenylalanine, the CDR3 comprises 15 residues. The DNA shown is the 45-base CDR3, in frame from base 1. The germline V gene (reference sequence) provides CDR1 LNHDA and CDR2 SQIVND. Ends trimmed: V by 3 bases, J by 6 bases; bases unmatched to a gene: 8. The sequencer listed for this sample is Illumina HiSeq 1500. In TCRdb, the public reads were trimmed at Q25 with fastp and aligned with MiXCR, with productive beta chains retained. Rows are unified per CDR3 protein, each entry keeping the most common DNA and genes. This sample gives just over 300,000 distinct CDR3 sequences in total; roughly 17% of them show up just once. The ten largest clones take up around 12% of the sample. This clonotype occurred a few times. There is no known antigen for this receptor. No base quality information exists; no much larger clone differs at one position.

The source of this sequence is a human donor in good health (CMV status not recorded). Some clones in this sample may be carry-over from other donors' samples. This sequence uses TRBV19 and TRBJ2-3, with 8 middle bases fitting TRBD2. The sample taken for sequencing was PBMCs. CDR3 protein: CASSIQAGVVDTQYF. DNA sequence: TGTGCCAGTAGTATCCAAGCGGGAGTCGTGGATACGCAGTATTTT.